The 25 T cell receptor beta chains reported below all come from one sample, sequenced in a study of cytomegalovirus exposure and HLA in healthy donors. Use of 60 Vbeta and 13 Jbeta primers characterized the PCR. The method was immunoSEQ multiplex PCR; TCRdb's version includes in-frame clones alone and lacks a portion of them. The data show approximately 120,000 clones, 60% to 80% seen once. Sequenced material: PBMCs. These receptors all come from a human donor in good health.

This clone was observed a single time. This sample includes further DNA sequences coding for the same CDR3. The chain employs TRBV27 and TRBJ2-3, with 14 nucleotides matching TRBD2. Trimming cost V 4 bases and J 15 bases; bases outside gene matches: 9. Germline-derived CDR1 and CDR2 are MNHEY and SMNVEV (reference sequence). The CDR3 consists of 14 residues. The CDR3 loop reads CASSSGLAGAGGYF. In nucleotides, the CDR3 is TGTGCCAGCAGTTCGGGACTAGCGGGAGCAGGGGGATATTTT.

The V and J genes are TRBV30 and TRBJ1-1; D gene uncertain. The length of the CDR3 is 12 residues. The V gene lost 0 bases and the J gene lost 10 bases, with 12 bases spanning the gap. The germline gives CDR1 GTSNPN, CDR2 SVGIG (reference sequence). CDR3 protein: CAWSVGPHGAFF. CDR3 DNA: TGTGCCTGGAGTGTTGGCCCGCATGGAGCTTTCTTT.

This clone was seen a few times. J is TRBJ2-7 and V is TRBV6-5; TRBD1 matches 9 bases. Losses at the gene ends were 2 bases for V and 4 bases for J; bases not matched to a gene: 3. The CDR3 length is 14 residues. CDR1 is MNHEY and CDR2 is SVGAGI in the germline V gene. The CDR3 protein is CASSYGTGRYEQYF. The CDR3 nucleotides are TGTGCCAGCAGTTACGGGACAGGGAGGTACGAGCAGTACTTC.

This clone was seen a few times. This rearrangement joins TRBV7-2 to TRBJ2-7, with TRBD2 as a possible D gene (6 bases). CDR3 length: 16 amino acids. V lost 4 bases, J lost 2 bases, and 18 bases lay in between. The V gene's germline CDR1 is SGHTA and CDR2 FQGNSA. For the CDR3, the DNA is TGTGCCAGCAGCTACGGAGGCGGGAATGTAACCTACGAGCAGTACTTC. It encodes CASSYGGGNVTYEQYF. Based on the CDR3 plus reference TRBV7-2 and TRBJ2-7, the full variable domain is GAGVSQSPSNKVTEKGKDVELRCDPISGHTALYWYRQSLGQGLEFLIYFQGNSAPDKSGLPSDRFSAERTGGSVSTLTIQRTQQEDSAVYLCASSYGGGNVTYEQYFGPGTRLTVT.

This clone was seen just once. The chain employs TRBV11-2 and TRBJ1-1; TRBD1 matches 8 bases. V gave up 5 bases and J gave up 8 bases; unmatched junction bases: 16. In germline, CDR1 is SGHAT, CDR2 FQNNGV. This CDR3 spans 16 amino acids. This chain's CDR3 is CASSLRDRSLGGEAFF. The CDR3 bases are TGTGCCAGCAGCCTAAGGGACAGGTCCCTTGGGGGGGAAGCTTTCTTT.

The sample holds one count of this clone. J is TRBJ1-1 and V is TRBV10-1; TRBD1 aligns across 7 bases. CDR3 size: 13 residues. CDR1 is WNHNN, CDR2 SYGVQD, per germline (reference sequence). Losses at the gene ends were 7 bases for V and 5 bases for J; bases not matched to a gene: 7. The CDR3 loop reads CASMLTQGTEAFF. DNA for the CDR3: TGCGCCAGCATGCTAACACAGGGGACTGAAGCTTTCTTT.

This chain joins TRBV7-9 and TRBJ2-5; D remains ambiguous. The CDR3 is made up of 13 amino acids. Germline V gives CDR1 SEHNR, CDR2 FQNEAQ (reference sequence). Trimming took off 1 base at V and 4 bases at J, with 7 bases between the two ends. This CDR3 is CASSLGSGETQYF. CDR3 sequence (DNA): TGTGCCAGCAGCTTAGGGTCCGGAGAGACCCAGTACTTC.

The V and J genes are TRBV6-1 and TRBJ2-1, with 7 positions matching TRBD2. CDR3 length: 14 amino acids. J gave up 10 bases and V 3 bases, and 9 bases lay outside the gene matches. The germline CDR1 and CDR2 sequences are MNHNS and SASEGT. As DNA, the CDR3 is TGTGCCAGCAGTGAGGCTAGACTAGCAAGGGAGCAGTTCTTC. This encodes CASSEARLAREQFF.

The chain has TRBV2 and TRBJ2-7, with no clear D. Trimming removed 4 bases from V and 5 bases from J, with 12 bases in between. This CDR3 has 13 amino acids. From germline, CDR1 is SNHLY and CDR2 FYNNEI. As DNA, the CDR3 is TGTGCCAGCAGTGGAATCCTGGCGGACGAGCAGTACTTC. This gives the protein CASSGILADEQYF.

This chain joins TRBV29-1 and TRBJ2-2; a weak D match, TRBD2 (6 bases). CDR1 and CDR2 from the germline V gene are SQVTM and ANQGSEA. This CDR3 has 14 residues. Deletions cut 6 bases from V and 0 bases from J, with 11 bases between. This CDR3 reads CSVMVAANTGELFF. The CDR3 DNA reads as TGCAGCGTGATGGTAGCGGCGAACACCGGGGAGCTGTTTTTT.

This chain connects TRBV2 to TRBJ1-5; the D gene is possibly TRBD1 (5 bases). Germline V gene data show CDR1 as SNHLY and CDR2 as FYNNEI. V was cut by 5 bases and J by 1 base, with 18 bases left in between. The CDR3 has 17 residues. CDR3 sequence (DNA): TGTGCCAGCAGTAGAACGGGGAGGGGTGGGAGCAATCAGCCCCAGCATTTT. Protein product: CASSRTGRGGSNQPQHF.

V usage is TRBV6-1 and J usage is TRBJ2-7, with 7 bases that match TRBD1. Germline values: CDR1 MNHNS, CDR2 SASEGT. The CDR3 totals 12 residues. V trimming: 4 bases; J trimming: 5 bases; junction bases outside the gene matches: 2. The CDR3 is CASSADRDEQYF. The CDR3 region has the DNA TGTGCCAGCAGTGCCGACAGGGACGAGCAGTACTTC.

This clone was seen a single time. The chain recombines TRBV11-2 with TRBJ1-5; 7 bases match TRBD1. The CDR3 is 15 residues long. Looked up from germline, CDR1 is SGHAT and CDR2 is FQNNGV. V dropped 6 bases and J dropped 2; count of bases not matched to a gene: 7. Here the CDR3 reads CASSPTTGGNQPQHF. The CDR3 nucleotides read TGTGCCAGCAGTCCAACAACAGGGGGCAATCAGCCCCAGCATTTT.

The chain joins TRBV4-1 to TRBJ2-7, with 11 bases that match TRBD2. The CDR3 has 19 amino acids. Germline CDR1 reads MGHRA; CDR2 reads YSYEKL. V was clipped by 3 bases and J by 0 bases; unmatched bases: 13. As DNA, the CDR3 is TGCGCCAGCAGCCATCCCCCCGGGGGACTAGCGGCGAGCTCCTACGAGCAGTACTTC. Translation gives CASSHPPGGLAASSYEQYF.

The chain is built from TRBV5-1 and TRBJ1-5, with TRBD1 as a possible D gene (5 bases). The CDR3 has 14 residues. Deletions cut 0 bases from V and 1 base from J, with 5 bases between. Germline values: CDR1 SGHRS, CDR2 YFSETQ. CDR3 bases: TGCGCCAGCAGCTTGGAGGGGAGCAATCAGCCCCAGCATTTT. Translating it yields CASSLEGSNQPQHF.

The CDR3 sequence is CASSLVDNYEQYF. The CDR3, as DNA: TGTGCCAGCAGCTTAGTGGACAATTACGAGCAGTACTTC. The chain is built from TRBV7-2 and TRBJ2-7; possibly TRBD1 for D (5 bases). Germline V CDR1 and CDR2: SGHTA, FQGNSA. CDR3 length equals 13 residues. Trimming left V 1 base short and J 4 bases short, with 8 bases between.

In this sample, this clone turned up once. V is TRBV5-6 and J is TRBJ1-4; D unclear. Germline CDR1 and CDR2: SGHDT and YYEEEE. V was cut by 2 bases and J by 5 bases, with 7 bases left in between. The CDR3 is 13 amino acids. CDR3 DNA sequence: TGTGCCAGCAGCTTATGGAGGAATGAAAAACTGTTTTTT. Translation gives CASSLWRNEKLFF.

V is TRBV6-4 and J is TRBJ1-4, with TRBD1 identical over 7 bases. V lost 6 bases to trimming and J lost 2 bases; unmatched junction nucleotides: 9. CDR1 and CDR2 (germline): MRHNA, SNTAGT. This CDR3 spans 16 amino acids. CDR3 residues: CASSPGTGATNEKLFF. The CDR3, as DNA: TGTGCCAGCAGCCCGGGAACAGGGGCGACTAATGAAAAACTGTTTTTT.

This sequence joins TRBV5-4 and TRBJ2-2; 8 nucleotides match TRBD1. The CDR3 consists of 17 residues. The V gene end was trimmed by 4 bases and the J gene end by 7 bases; junction bases not matched to a gene: 15. Per germline, CDR1 SGHNT and CDR2 YYREEE (reference sequence). Here the CDR3 reads CASSSGKARGLGGELFF. The CDR3 nucleotides are TGTGCCAGCAGCAGTGGGAAAGCCAGGGGGCTAGGCGGGGAGCTGTTTTTT.

The chain uses TRBV30 and TRBJ2-7; TRBD2 matches 11 bases. The CDR3 extends over 15 amino acids. The germline V gene has CDR1 GTSNPN and CDR2 SVGIG (reference sequence). V dropped 1 base and J dropped 1; count of bases not matched to a gene: 3. In DNA form, the CDR3 reads TGTGCCTGGAGTGCCGGGACTAGCGGATCCTACGAGCAGTACTTC. Its protein product is CAWSAGTSGSYEQYF.

The chain combines TRBV6-4 with TRBJ2-3, with 7 bases aligning to TRBD2. The trim removed 8 bases at V and 3 bases at J, leaving 5 bases unmatched. Germline V gives CDR1 MRHNA, CDR2 SNTAGT. The CDR3 covers 13 residues. The CDR3 DNA follows: TGTGCCAGCGGGGCGGGAGATACAGATACGCAGTATTTT. The encoded protein is CASGAGDTDTQYF.

The J gene is TRBJ2-4, the V gene TRBV19; no reliable D call. Germline V CDR1 and CDR2: LNHDA, SQIVND (reference sequence). V shed 8 bases and J shed 6 bases, with 17 bases lying between them. The CDR3 runs 14 residues. This CDR3 is CASALENTINIQYF. CDR3 sequence (DNA): TGTGCCAGTGCACTGGAGAACACCATAAACATTCAGTACTTC.

This chain joins TRBV5-6 and TRBJ2-1, with TRBD2 as a possible D gene (5 bases). Trimming cost V 4 bases and J 0 bases, with 11 bases left between them. The CDR3 spans 15 residues. CDR1 and CDR2 from the germline V gene are SGHDT and YYEEEE. CDR3 protein: CASSALAYSYNEQFF. Written as DNA, the CDR3 is TGTGCCAGCAGCGCCCTAGCATACTCCTACAATGAGCAGTTCTTC.

As to this clone: This sample also contains other DNA sequences that code for the same CDR3. V usage is TRBV30 and J usage is TRBJ1-2, with D possibly matching TRBD1 (6 bases). Looked up from germline, CDR1 is GTSNPN and CDR2 is SVGIG (reference sequence). Trimming stripped 4 bases from V and 0 bases from J, with 9 bases between. This CDR3 comprises 13 residues. CDR3 protein: CAWIAGANYGYTF. The CDR3 bases are TGTGCCTGGATAGCAGGGGCTAACTATGGCTACACCTTC.

The chain joins TRBV2 to TRBJ1-1; D not resolved. Trimming took off 4 bases at V and 6 bases at J, with 6 bases between the two ends. Germline CDR1 SNHLY, CDR2 FYNNEI. This CDR3 comprises 11 residues. The CDR3 sequence: CASSVGAEAFF. DNA of the CDR3: TGTGCCAGCAGTGTCGGGGCTGAAGCTTTCTTT.